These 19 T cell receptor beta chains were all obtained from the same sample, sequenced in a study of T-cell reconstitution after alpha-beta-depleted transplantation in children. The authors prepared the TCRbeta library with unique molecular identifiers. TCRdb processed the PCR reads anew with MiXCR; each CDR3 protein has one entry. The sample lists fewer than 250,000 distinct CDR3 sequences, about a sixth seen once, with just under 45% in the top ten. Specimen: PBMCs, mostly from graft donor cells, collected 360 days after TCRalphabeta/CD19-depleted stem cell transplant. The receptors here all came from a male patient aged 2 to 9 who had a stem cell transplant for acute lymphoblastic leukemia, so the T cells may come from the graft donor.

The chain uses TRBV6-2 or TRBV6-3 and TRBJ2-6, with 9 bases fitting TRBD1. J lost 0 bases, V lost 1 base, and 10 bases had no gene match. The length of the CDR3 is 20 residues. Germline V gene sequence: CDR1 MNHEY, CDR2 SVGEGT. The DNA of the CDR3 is TGTGCCAGCAGTTACTATAGGGACAGGGTGTTGGCCTCTGGGGCCAACGTCCTGACTTTC. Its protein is CASSYYRDRVLASGANVLTF.

The CDR3 loop is CASSLLGTGAYEQYF. The CDR3 DNA follows: TGTGCCAGCAGCCTCCTCGGGACAGGAGCCTACGAGCAGTACTTC. The chain employs TRBV2 and TRBJ2-7, with 8 bases matching TRBD1. The germline V gene has CDR1 SNHLY and CDR2 FYNNEI. V was clipped by 6 bases and J by 2 bases; unmatched bases: 9. The length of the CDR3 is 15 residues.

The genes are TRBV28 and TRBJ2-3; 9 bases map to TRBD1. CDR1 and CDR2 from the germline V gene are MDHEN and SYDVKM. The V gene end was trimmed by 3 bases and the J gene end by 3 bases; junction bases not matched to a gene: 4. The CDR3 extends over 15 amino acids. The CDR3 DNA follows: TGTGCCAGCAGTTTGTCCGGACAGGGGACAGATACGCAGTATTTT. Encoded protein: CASSLSGQGTDTQYF.

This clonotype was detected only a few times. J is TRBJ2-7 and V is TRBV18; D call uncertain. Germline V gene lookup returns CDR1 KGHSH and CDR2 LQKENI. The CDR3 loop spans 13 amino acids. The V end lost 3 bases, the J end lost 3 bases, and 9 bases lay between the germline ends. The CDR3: CASSPLAIYEQYF. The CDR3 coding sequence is TGTGCCAGCTCACCTTTGGCCATCTACGAGCAGTACTTC.

The CDR3: CASSLGADLGSGKETQYF. The CDR3 DNA reads TGTGCCAGCAGCTTAGGGGCAGATCTGGGTAGTGGGAAAGAGACCCAGTACTTC. V is TRBV7-6 and J is TRBJ2-5; D remains unclear. Germline V gene data show CDR1 as SGHVS and CDR2 as FNYEAQ. V dropped 1 base and J dropped 3 bases, with 21 bases sitting between them. The CDR3 is made up of 18 amino acids.

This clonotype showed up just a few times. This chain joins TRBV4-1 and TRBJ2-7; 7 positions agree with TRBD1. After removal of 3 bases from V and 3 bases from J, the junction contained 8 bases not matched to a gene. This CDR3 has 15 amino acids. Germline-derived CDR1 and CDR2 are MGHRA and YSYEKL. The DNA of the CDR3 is TGCGCCAGCAGCCATGGTAAGACAGGGCACTACGAGCAGTACTTC. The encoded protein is CASSHGKTGHYEQYF.

The CDR3 sequence: CASSQGVAGPFYEQFF. CDR3 nucleotide sequence: TGTGCCAGCAGCCAAGGAGTTGCGGGGCCATTTTATGAGCAGTTCTTC. The rearrangement joins TRBV14 to TRBJ2-1; the D gene is possibly TRBD2 (6 bases). The ends were cut back, 1 base at V and 8 bases at J, with 18 bases in the middle. CDR1 and CDR2 from the germline V gene are SGHDN and FVKESK. CDR3 length: 16 amino acids. Variable domain in full (rest from reference TRBV14 and TRBJ2-1): EAGVTQFPSHSVIEKGQTVTLRCDPISGHDNLYWYRRVMGKEIKFLLHFVKESKQDESGMPNNRFLAERTGGTYSTLKVQPAELEDSGVYFCASSQGVAGPFYEQFFGPGTRLTVL.

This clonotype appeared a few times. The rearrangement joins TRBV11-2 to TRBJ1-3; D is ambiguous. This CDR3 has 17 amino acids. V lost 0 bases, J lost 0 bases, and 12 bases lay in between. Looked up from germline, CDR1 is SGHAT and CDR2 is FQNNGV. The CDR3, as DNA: TGTGCCAGCAGCTTAGAAAAGGTCGGAAACTCTGGAAACACCATATATTTT. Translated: CASSLEKVGNSGNTIYF.

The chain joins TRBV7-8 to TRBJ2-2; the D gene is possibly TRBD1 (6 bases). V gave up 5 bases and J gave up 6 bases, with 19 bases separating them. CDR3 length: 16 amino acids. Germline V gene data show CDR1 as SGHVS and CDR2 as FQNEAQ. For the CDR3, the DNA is TGTGCCAGCAGCGAAACCAGGGGTTATGGGGCCGGGGAGCTGTTTTTT. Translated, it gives CASSETRGYGAGELFF.

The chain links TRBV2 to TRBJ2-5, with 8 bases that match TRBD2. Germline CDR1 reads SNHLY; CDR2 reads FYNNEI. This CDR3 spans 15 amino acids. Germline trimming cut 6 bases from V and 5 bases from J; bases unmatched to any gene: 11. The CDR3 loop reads CASRKGAGDTETQYF. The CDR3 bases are TGTGCCAGCAGGAAAGGAGCGGGGGATACGGAGACCCAGTACTTC.

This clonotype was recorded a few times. In nucleotides, the CDR3 is TGTGCCAGCAGTTTGAACGGGGGGGCCAGGGAGACCCAGTACTTC. Translated, it gives CASSLNGGARETQYF. This chain connects TRBV12-3 or TRBV12-4 to TRBJ2-5; the match to TRBD2 covers 8 bases. V was pared by 3 bases and J by 5 bases, with 8 bases of the junction left unmatched. This CDR3 comprises 15 residues.

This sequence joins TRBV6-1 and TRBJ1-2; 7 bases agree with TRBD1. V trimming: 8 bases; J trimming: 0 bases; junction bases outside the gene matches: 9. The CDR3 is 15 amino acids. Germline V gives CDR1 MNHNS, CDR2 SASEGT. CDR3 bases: TGTGCCAGCCGGCCAGGGACAGCTGCTAACTATGGCTACACCTTC. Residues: CASRPGTAANYGYTF.

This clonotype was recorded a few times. CDR3 sequence (DNA): TGTGCCAGCAGTTCCCTAACCACTGACAGGGGCCGGGGAAAGACCCAGTACTTC. Amino acids: CASSSLTTDRGRGKTQYF. V and J are TRBV12-3 or TRBV12-4 and TRBJ2-5, with 8 nucleotides matching TRBD1. Trimming took 4 bases from V and 6 from J; bases not matched to a gene: 19. The CDR3 contains 18 residues.

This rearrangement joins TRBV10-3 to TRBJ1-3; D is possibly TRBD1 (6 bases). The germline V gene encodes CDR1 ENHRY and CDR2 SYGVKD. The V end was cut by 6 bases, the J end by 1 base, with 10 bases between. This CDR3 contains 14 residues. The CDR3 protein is CAIRETGSGNTIYF. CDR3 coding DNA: TGTGCCATCAGGGAAACAGGGTCTGGAAACACCATATATTTT.

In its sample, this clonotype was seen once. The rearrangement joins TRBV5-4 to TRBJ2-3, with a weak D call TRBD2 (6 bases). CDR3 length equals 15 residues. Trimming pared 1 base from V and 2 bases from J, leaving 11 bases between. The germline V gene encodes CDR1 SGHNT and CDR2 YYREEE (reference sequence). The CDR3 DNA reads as TGTGCCAGCAGCTTGACTAGCAGCTACACAGATACGCAGTATTTT. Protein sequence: CASSLTSSYTDTQYF.

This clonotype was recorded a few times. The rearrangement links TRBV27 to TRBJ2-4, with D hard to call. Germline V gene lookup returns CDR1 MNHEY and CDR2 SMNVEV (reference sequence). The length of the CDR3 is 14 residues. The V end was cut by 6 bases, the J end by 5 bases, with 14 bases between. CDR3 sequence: CASSSQAWENIQYF. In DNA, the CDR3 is TGTGCCAGCAGCTCCCAGGCTTGGGAAAACATTCAGTACTTC.

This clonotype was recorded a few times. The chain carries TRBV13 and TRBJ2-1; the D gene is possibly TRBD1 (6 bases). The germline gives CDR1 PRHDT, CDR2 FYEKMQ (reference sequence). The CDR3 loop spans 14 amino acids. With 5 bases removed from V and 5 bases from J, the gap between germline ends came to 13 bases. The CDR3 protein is CASSPRTAHNEQFF. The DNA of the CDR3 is TGTGCCAGCAGCCCAAGGACAGCACACAATGAGCAGTTCTTC.

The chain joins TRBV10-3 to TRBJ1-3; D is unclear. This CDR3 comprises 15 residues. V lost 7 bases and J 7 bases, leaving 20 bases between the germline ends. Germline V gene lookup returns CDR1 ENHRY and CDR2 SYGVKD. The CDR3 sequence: CAITDRIAGRNTIYF. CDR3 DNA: TGTGCCATCACCGACCGGATCGCGGGGAGGAACACCATATATTTT.

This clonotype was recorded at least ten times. CDR3 nucleotide sequence: TGTGCCAGCAGCCCCTACCGACAGGGACAAGAGACCCAGTACTTC. Residues: CASSPYRQGQETQYF. The chain combines TRBV28 with TRBJ2-5, with 7 bases fitting TRBD1. The ends lost 6 bases at V and 2 bases at J; junction bases unmatched: 9. The CDR3 extends over 15 amino acids. Looked up from germline, CDR1 is MDHEN and CDR2 is SYDVKM.